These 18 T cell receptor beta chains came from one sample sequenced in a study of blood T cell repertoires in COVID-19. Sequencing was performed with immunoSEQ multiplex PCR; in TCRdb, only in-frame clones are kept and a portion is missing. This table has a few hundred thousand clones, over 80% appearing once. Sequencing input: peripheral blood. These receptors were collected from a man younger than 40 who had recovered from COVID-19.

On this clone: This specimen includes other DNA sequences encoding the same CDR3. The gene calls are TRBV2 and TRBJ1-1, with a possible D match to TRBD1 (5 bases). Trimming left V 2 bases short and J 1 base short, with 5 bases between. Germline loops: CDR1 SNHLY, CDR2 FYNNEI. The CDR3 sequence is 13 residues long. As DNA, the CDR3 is TGTGCCAGCAGTGAAAGGGGGAACACTGAAGCTTTCTTT. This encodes CASSERGNTEAFF.

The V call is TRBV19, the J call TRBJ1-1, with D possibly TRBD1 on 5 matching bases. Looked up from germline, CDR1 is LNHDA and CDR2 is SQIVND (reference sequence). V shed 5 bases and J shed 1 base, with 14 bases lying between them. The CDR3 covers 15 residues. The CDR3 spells CASSWVGHANTEAFF. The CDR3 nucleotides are TGTGCCAGTAGTTGGGTTGGACATGCGAACACTGAAGCTTTCTTT.

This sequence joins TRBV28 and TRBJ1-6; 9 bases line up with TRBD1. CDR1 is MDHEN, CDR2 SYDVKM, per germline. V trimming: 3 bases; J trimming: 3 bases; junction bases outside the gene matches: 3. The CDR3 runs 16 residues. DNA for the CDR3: TGTGCCAGCAGTTTTATGGGACAGGGCTATAATTCACCCCTCCACTTT. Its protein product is CASSFMGQGYNSPLHF.

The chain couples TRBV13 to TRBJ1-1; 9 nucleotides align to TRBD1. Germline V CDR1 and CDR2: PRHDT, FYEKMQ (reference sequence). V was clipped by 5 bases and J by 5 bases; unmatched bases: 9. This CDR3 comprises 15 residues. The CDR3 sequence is CASSQRTGVWTEAFF. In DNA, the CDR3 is TGTGCCAGCAGCCAAAGGACAGGGGTGTGGACTGAAGCTTTCTTT.

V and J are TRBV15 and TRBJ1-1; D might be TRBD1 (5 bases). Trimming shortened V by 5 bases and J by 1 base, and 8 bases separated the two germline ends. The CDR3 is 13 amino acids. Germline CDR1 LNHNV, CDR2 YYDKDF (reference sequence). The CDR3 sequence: CATSPTGNTEAFF. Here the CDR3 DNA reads TGTGCCACCAGCCCTACAGGGAACACTGAAGCTTTCTTT.

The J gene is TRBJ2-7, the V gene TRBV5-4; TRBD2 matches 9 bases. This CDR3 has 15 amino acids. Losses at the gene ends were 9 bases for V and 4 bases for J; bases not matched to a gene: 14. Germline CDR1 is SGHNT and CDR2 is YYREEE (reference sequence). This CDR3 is CATSGRGGARYEQYF. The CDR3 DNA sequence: TGTGCCACCTCTGGCCGCGGGGGGGCCAGGTACGAGCAGTACTTC. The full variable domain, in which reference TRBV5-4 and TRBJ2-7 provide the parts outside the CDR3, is ETGVTQSPTHLIKTRGQQVTLRCSSQSGHNTVSWYQQALGQGPQFIFQYYREEENGRGNFPPRFSGLQFPNYSSELNVNALELDDSALYLCATSGRGGARYEQYFGPGTRLTVT.

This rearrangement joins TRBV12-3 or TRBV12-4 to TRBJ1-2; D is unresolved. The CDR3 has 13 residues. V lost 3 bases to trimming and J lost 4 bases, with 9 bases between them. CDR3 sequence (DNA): TGTGCCAGCAGTTTGCAGGTTGGCTATGGCTACACCTTC. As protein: CASSLQVGYGYTF.

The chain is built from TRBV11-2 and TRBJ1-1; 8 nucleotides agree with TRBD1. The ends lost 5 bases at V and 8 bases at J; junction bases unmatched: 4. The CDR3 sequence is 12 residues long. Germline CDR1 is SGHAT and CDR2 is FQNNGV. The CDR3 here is CASSRGDREAFF. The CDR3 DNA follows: TGTGCCAGCAGCCGAGGGGACAGGGAAGCTTTCTTT.

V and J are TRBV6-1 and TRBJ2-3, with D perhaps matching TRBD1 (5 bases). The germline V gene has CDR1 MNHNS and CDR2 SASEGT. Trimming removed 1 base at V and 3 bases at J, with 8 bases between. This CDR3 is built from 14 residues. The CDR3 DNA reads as TGTGCCAGCAGTGAAGGGGGCTCGACAGATACGCAGTATTTT. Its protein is CASSEGGSTDTQYF.

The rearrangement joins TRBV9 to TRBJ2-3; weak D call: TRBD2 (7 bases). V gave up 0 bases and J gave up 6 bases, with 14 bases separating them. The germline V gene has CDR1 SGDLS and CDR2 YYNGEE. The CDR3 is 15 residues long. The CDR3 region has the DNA TGTGCCAGCAGCGTAGAGGGGGGGGCATGGGATACGCAGTATTTT. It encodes CASSVEGGAWDTQYF.

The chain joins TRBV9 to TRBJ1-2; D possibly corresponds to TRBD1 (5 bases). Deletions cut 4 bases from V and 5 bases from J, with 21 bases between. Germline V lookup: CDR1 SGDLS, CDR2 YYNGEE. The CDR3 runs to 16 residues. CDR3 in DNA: TGTGCCAGCAGCCCCCCGACCCCACAGGAGGGTTATGGCTACACCTTC. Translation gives CASSPPTPQEGYGYTF.

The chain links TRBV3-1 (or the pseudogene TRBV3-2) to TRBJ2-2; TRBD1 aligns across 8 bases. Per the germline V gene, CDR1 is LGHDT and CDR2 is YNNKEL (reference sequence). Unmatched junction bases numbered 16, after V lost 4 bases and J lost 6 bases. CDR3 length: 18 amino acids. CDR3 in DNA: TGTGCCAGCAGCCTGAGACCCCGGGGTCAGGGGGCGGCCGGGGAGCTGTTTTTT. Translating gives CASSLRPRGQGAAGELFF.

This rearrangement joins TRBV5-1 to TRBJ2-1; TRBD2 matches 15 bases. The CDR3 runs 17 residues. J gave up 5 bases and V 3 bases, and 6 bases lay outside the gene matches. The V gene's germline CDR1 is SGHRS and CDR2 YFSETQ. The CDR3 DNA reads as TGCGCCAGCAGCTCCCCGGGACTAGCGGGGGGAAACAATGAGCAGTTCTTC. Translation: CASSSPGLAGGNNEQFF. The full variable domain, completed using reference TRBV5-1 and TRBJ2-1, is KAGVTQTPRYLIKTRGQQVTLSCSPISGHRSVSWYQQTPGQGLQFLFEYFSETQRNKGNFPGRFSGRQFSNSRSEMNVSTLELGDSALYLCASSSPGLAGGNNEQFFGPGTRLTVL.

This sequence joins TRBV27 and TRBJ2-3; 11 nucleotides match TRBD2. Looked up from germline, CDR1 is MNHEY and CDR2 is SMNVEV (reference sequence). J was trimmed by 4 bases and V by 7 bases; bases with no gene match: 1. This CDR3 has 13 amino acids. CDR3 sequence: CASKLAGADTQYF. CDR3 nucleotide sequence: TGTGCCAGCAAACTAGCGGGGGCAGATACGCAGTATTTT.

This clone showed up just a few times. CDR3 sequence (DNA): TGCGCCAGCAGCTTTGGACGGGAATACAATGAGCAGTTCTTC. It translates to CASSFGREYNEQFF. This rearrangement joins TRBV4-1 to TRBJ2-1, with a weak D call TRBD2 (5 bases). The V gene's germline CDR1 is MGHRA and CDR2 YSYEKL. This CDR3 spans 14 amino acids. V lost 5 bases and J lost 4, with 12 bases in between.

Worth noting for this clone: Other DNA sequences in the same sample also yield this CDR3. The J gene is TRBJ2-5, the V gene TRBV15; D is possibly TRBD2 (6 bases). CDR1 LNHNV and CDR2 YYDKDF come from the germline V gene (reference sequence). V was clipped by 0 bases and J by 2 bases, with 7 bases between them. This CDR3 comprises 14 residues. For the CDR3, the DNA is TGTGCCACCAGCAGAGACCGGGGGCAAGAGACCCAGTACTTC. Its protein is CATSRDRGQETQYF.

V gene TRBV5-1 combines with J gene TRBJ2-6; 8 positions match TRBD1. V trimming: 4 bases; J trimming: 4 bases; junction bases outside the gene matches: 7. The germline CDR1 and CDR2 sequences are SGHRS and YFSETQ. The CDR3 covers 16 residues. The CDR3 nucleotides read TGCGCCAGCAGCCGGACAGGGTCGTCCGGGGCCAACGTCCTGACTTTC. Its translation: CASSRTGSSGANVLTF.

In DNA form, the CDR3 reads TGTGCCAGCCCCGGTCCGCGGCTAGTTATAGATACGCAGTATTTT. It encodes CASPGPRLVIDTQYF. This chain joins TRBV5-8 and TRBJ2-3; D is unresolved. From germline, CDR1 is SGHTS and CDR2 YDEGEE. CDR3 length: 15 amino acids. The germline V and J ends were trimmed by 7 bases and 5 bases, with 20 bases remaining between them.